This T cell receptor (beta chain) came from a study of human thymus T cells. Study outcomes and limitations: Related research described thymic repertoires that were highly overlapping among unrelated individuals.

TCRdb keeps only in-frame clones here, not all; method: immunoSEQ multiplex PCR. The profile covers roughly 86,000 clones, with roughly 96% appearing a single time and 0.031% taken by the ten largest. Note on this clone: Antigen: not known.

Thymic tissue was derived from resections collected during corrective heart surgery. The CDR3 spans 19 residues. Germline loops: CDR1 PRHDT, CDR2 FYEKMQ (reference sequence). Trimming at V came to 4 bases and at J to 1 base, leaving 12 bases not matched to a gene. V is TRBV13 and J is TRBJ2-2; 10 nucleotides agree with TRBD2. The sample was thymus tissue. The receptor comes from a boy under three years old with a congenital heart defect but otherwise immunologically healthy. The CDR3 bases are TGTGCCAGCAGCTCTCTCAAAGCGGGGGGGCCGTGGAACACCGGGGAGCTGTTTTTT. This gives the protein CASSSLKAGGPWNTGELFF.